This TCR beta chain was captured in a study of vaccination effects on CD4 cells after COVID-19 (dated by TCRdb to between 2020 and 2023). About the study as a whole: Each participant got two doses of an mRNA SARS-CoV-2 vaccine, either BNT162b2 or mRNA-1273. The study compared SARS-CoV-2 spike-specific CD4+ TCR repertoires before and after mRNA vaccination in COVID-19 convalescent patients and infection-naive vaccine recipients. Altogether, around 11 COVID-19 convalescent patients and several SARS-CoV-2-naive healthy vaccine recipients made up the full study. The Oncomine TCR Beta short-read assay on an Illumina iSeq 100 was used to sequence cultures from other donors in the study.

What the authors observed across the whole study: Marked clonal contraction was observed in both infection-induced and vaccine-induced clones at late post-vaccination timepoints, consistent with waning T cell responses. Only a small number of convalescent patients were included, and no early post-infection timepoints were available, which limited the study. Among healthy vaccine recipients, nearly all vaccine-induced clones were SARS-CoV-2 mono-reactive, and only 1 of 255 was cross-reactive with common cold coronaviruses.

Library preparation was by the immunoSEQ multiplex PCR assay. DNA from the cultured and isolated CD4+ T cells underwent TCR beta CDR3 sequencing. The study's own analysis went as follows. The analysis removed non-productive TCR sequences, trimmed reads to the CDR3 region, and retained only CDR3s that were 7 or more amino acids long. Antigen-specific clonotypes were identified with the MANAFEST web app by comparing expansion in peptide wells against reference cultures. To count as positive, a clone had to show expansion at FDR<0.05 compared with the reference and with all other wells, an odds ratio above 5, and a frequency above 0.1% in two replicate wells. Clonotypes significantly expanded in SARS-CoV-2 spike wells and in at least one common cold coronavirus spike condition were defined as cross-reactive. Using the stringdist R package, CDR3 similarity was measured by Levenshtein distance, and unrooted trees were constructed with ape in R 3.6.1. The table comes from immuneACCESS by way of TCRdb, which keeps in-frame sequences with V and J called. Part of the clones is missing from these tables; in studies checked, under half for an unresolved V gene and the rest for unknown reasons. The V and J calls and the clone size are those of that table, but D and trimming were determined from the DNA. The sample contains tens of thousands of clones, about 70% of them found a single time. Clones ranked in the top ten supply over 2.5% of the sample.

This clone was seen a few times. It lacks a known antigen. Base qualities are not at hand, and no much larger clone is one base apart. To identify antigen-specific CD4+ T cell clonotypes by their expansion, the ViraFEST assay first stimulated PBMC with viral peptide pools and then applied TCR sequencing. After approximately 11 days of culture, CD4+ T cells were isolated with the EasySep CD4+ T cell isolation kit. Healthy vaccine recipients had no prior SARS-CoV-2 infection, confirmed by negative nucleocapsid antibodies before and after vaccination. About 2.1 million PBMC per well were cultured in IMDM with approximately 5% human AB serum, 7.5 to 10 IU/ml IL-2 and gentamicin, plus 10 ug/ml peptides. On days 3 and 7, half of the culture medium was replaced with fresh IL-2-containing medium. Each peptide stimulation condition was cultured in triplicate wells unless otherwise noted. Using Ficoll-Paque Plus gradient centrifugation, PBMC were separated from whole blood and then either used fresh or cryopreserved at -140C. Overlapping peptide pools spanned the spike proteins of SARS-CoV-2 and the common cold coronaviruses HCoV-NL63, HCoV-OC43 and HCoV-229E. Genomic DNA was extracted from cultured CD4+ T cells with the QIAamp micro DNA kit.

This receptor was obtained from a human donor who received a COVID-19 vaccine. The starting material was CD4+ T cells from PBMCs cultured with HCoV-NL63 spike peptides, obtained before COVID-19 vaccination. The sample's cell subset or site, from its label and the paper: HCoV-NL63 spike overlapping peptide pool stimulation.

In nucleotide form, the sequence is TGTGCCAGCAGCTTAGGGACCAGCACAGATACGCAGTATTTT. Translated, this gives CASSLGTSTDTQYF. Recombination linked TRBV7-9 to TRBJ2-3; the D gene cannot be resolved reliably. Including the terminal cysteine and phenylalanine, the CDR3 comprises 14 residues. Only the CDR3 DNA is retained, 42 bases long and in frame from the first base. V drops 1 base and J drops 0 bases, leaving 5 bases in between. CDR1 SEHNR and CDR2 FQNEAQ were looked up in the germline V gene (reference sequence).